These 23 T cell receptor beta chains originate from one sample sequenced in a study of OX40 agonist ivuxolimab in advanced cancers. The library was built by means of the immunoSEQ multiplex PCR assay. TCRdb took over this immuneACCESS table, retaining in-frame rearrangements with V and J assigned. Such tables are incomplete; in checked studies, under half of the missing clones stem from an unresolved V gene, and the remainder is unexplained. The sample table holds about 52,000 clones, of which roughly 84% were seen once. The top ten clonotypes cover around 12% of the sample. This specimen consisted of CD4+ or CD8+ T cells sorted from blood, obtained in a trial of the OX40 agonist ivuxolimab. These receptors were taken from an adult with an advanced solid tumor such as melanoma, head and neck, liver or kidney cancer.

The count of this clone is one. The rearrangement links TRBV19 to TRBJ2-5; D gene unclear. The V gene lost 1 base and the J gene lost 1 base, with 10 bases spanning the gap. The CDR3 loop spans 15 amino acids. Per the germline V gene, CDR1 is LNHDA and CDR2 is SQIVND (reference sequence). The CDR3 sequence: CASSIGRLGQETQYF. CDR3 nucleotides: TGTGCCAGTAGTATAGGGCGGTTAGGCCAAGAGACCCAGTACTTC.

This chain links TRBV7-9 with TRBJ2-1; a possible D gene is TRBD1 (5 bases). The length of the CDR3 is 13 residues. V lost 5 bases, J lost 1 base, and 6 bases lay in between. Germline V gene sequence: CDR1 SEHNR, CDR2 FQNEAQ (reference sequence). In DNA, the CDR3 is TGTGCCAGCAGCCCAGGGTCCTACAATGAGCAGTTCTTC. Amino acids: CASSPGSYNEQFF.

The V call is TRBV6-1, the J call TRBJ2-3; possible D gene TRBD1, 5 bases. V was trimmed by 11 bases and J by 0 bases, leaving 18 bases between them. Germline CDR1 is MNHNS and CDR2 is SASEGT. CDR3 length equals 15 residues. For the CDR3, the DNA is TGTGCCGGCACCCCCGGGCAGGGTAGCACAGATACGCAGTATTTT. It codes for CAGTPGQGSTDTQYF.

The chain couples TRBV6-5 to TRBJ1-5; possibly TRBD1 for D (5 bases). The CDR3 is made up of 16 amino acids. Trimming left V 4 bases short and J 0 bases short, with 13 bases between. Germline CDR1 is MNHEY and CDR2 is SVGAGI. CDR3 protein: CASSSAGQGSNQPQHF. CDR3 DNA: TGTGCCAGCAGTTCCGCCGGGCAGGGTAGCAATCAGCCCCAGCATTTT.

This clone was seen more than once but under ten times. The chain uses TRBV5-1 and TRBJ1-4; the match to TRBD1 covers 8 bases. The germline CDR1 and CDR2 sequences are SGHRS and YFSETQ. The trim removed 4 bases at V and 3 bases at J, leaving 2 bases unmatched. The CDR3 has 14 residues. The CDR3 region has the DNA TGCGCCAGCAGCCAGGGGGCTGCTAATGAAAAACTGTTTTTT. Its protein is CASSQGAANEKLFF. The whole variable domain, remainder taken from reference TRBV5-1 and TRBJ1-4, is KAGVTQTPRYLIKTRGQQVTLSCSPISGHRSVSWYQQTPGQGLQFLFEYFSETQRNKGNFPGRFSGRQFSNSRSEMNVSTLELGDSALYLCASSQGAANEKLFFGSGTQLSVL.

The chain uses TRBV30 and TRBJ1-6; the match to TRBD1 covers 8 bases. Trimming cost V 1 base and J 0 bases; bases outside gene matches: 5. The germline V gene has CDR1 GTSNPN and CDR2 SVGIG (reference sequence). The CDR3 length is 17 residues. For the CDR3, the DNA is TGTGCCTGGAGTGGGGACAGGTCGAGCTCCTATAATTCACCCCTCCACTTT. This translates into CAWSGDRSSSYNSPLHF.

V usage is TRBV7-2 and J usage is TRBJ2-3; D call uncertain. Germline lookup yields CDR1 SGHTA and CDR2 FQGNSA. V dropped 1 base and J dropped 6 bases, with 11 bases sitting between them. The CDR3 covers 14 residues. The CDR3 DNA sequence: TGTGCCAGCAGCTTAGGTACCTTCACGGATACGCAGTATTTT. Protein product: CASSLGTFTDTQYF.

This clone was found a few times. One end of the junction varies from germline; a read error may be responsible. V gene TRBV2 combines with J gene TRBJ1-5; D possibly corresponds to TRBD1 (6 bases). CDR3 size: 15 residues. Germline-derived CDR1 and CDR2 are SNHLY and FYNNEI. In DNA, the CDR3 is TGTGCCAGCAGCGAAGACAGGATAAGCAATCAGCCCCAGCATTTT. Translated: CASSEDRISNQPQHF.

CDR3 in DNA: TGCGCCAGCAGCCAAGGGAGGGAGTCACCCCTCCACTTT. This translates into CASSQGRESPLHF. The chain carries TRBV4-1 and TRBJ1-6; no clear D gene. Germline-derived CDR1 and CDR2 are MGHRA and YSYEKL. Between the trimmed V and J ends, which lost 1 base and 10 bases, there was a span of 8 bases. The CDR3 extends over 13 amino acids.

This chain links TRBV5-1 with TRBJ2-7; 8 bases map to TRBD2. The junction had 2 bases not matched to a gene; V was cut back by 0 bases and J by 6 bases. CDR3 length: 13 residues. Germline V CDR1 and CDR2: SGHRS, YFSETQ. The CDR3 is CASSLGAGGEQYF. CDR3 sequence (DNA): TGCGCCAGCAGCTTGGGGGCGGGGGGCGAGCAGTACTTC.

This clone was detected only once. DNA of the CDR3: TGCGCCAGCAGCCAAGAGTGGGGCACGGGGAGCTATGGCTACACCTTC. It translates to CASSQEWGTGSYGYTF. J is TRBJ1-2 and V is TRBV4-3; TRBD1 is a possible D gene (5 bases). Looked up from germline, CDR1 is LGHNA and CDR2 is YSLEER. The CDR3 length is 16 residues. V lost 0 bases and J 4 bases, leaving 15 bases between the germline ends.

The J gene is TRBJ1-2, the V gene TRBV6-5, with D perhaps matching TRBD1 (5 bases). Per the germline V gene, CDR1 is MNHEY and CDR2 is SVGAGI. V lost 2 bases and J lost 0, with 7 bases in between. The CDR3 totals 14 residues. The CDR3 loop reads CASSYDSTNYGYTF. The CDR3, as DNA: TGTGCCAGCAGTTACGACAGTACTAACTATGGCTACACCTTC.

The rearrangement uses TRBV14 and TRBJ2-1, with 7 bases aligning to TRBD2. Germline assignment: CDR1 SGHDN and CDR2 FVKESK. V shed 4 bases, J shed 8 bases, and the junction held 5 bases outside the gene matches. The CDR3 totals 13 residues. The CDR3 spells CASSLRLAHEQFF. CDR3 DNA sequence: TGTGCCAGCAGCCTTCGACTAGCCCATGAGCAGTTCTTC. Variable domain in full (rest from reference TRBV14 and TRBJ2-1): EAGVTQFPSHSVIEKGQTVTLRCDPISGHDNLYWYRRVMGKEIKFLLHFVKESKQDESGMPNNRFLAERTGGTYSTLKVQPAELEDSGVYFCASSLRLAHEQFFGPGTRLTVL.

This clone was detected a few times. This chain connects TRBV7-9 to TRBJ2-1, with D uncertain. CDR3 length equals 12 residues. V was pared by 7 bases and J by 0 bases, with 4 bases between. Germline V lookup: CDR1 SEHNR, CDR2 FQNEAQ (reference sequence). Here the CDR3 reads CASTYSYNEQFF. The CDR3 nucleotides read TGTGCCAGCACCTACTCCTACAATGAGCAGTTCTTC.

This clone was counted a single time. As DNA, the CDR3 is TGTGCCAGCAGTACCCGCTCTGGGGCCAACGTCCTGACTTTC. It is translated as CASSTRSGANVLTF. This rearrangement joins TRBV27 to TRBJ2-6, with D unclear. CDR1 is MNHEY and CDR2 is SMNVEV in the germline V gene (reference sequence). V was trimmed by 5 bases and J by 0 bases, leaving 5 bases between them. This CDR3 spans 14 amino acids.

This clone was recorded a few times. The genes are TRBV9 and TRBJ1-2; a possible D gene is TRBD1 (5 bases). Per the germline V gene, CDR1 is SGDLS and CDR2 is YYNGEE. V was pared by 4 bases and J by 3 bases, with 13 bases between. This CDR3 is 14 amino acids long. The CDR3 nucleotides read TGTGCCAGCAGCACCGGGACGGATTACTATGGCTACACCTTC. Translated, it gives CASSTGTDYYGYTF.

V usage is TRBV6-1 and J usage is TRBJ1-5; D perhaps matches TRBD1 (6 bases). The V end lost 4 bases, the J end lost 3 bases, and 16 bases lay between the germline ends. The germline V gene has CDR1 MNHNS and CDR2 SASEGT. The CDR3 is 16 amino acids. This CDR3 is CASSVTRQVDNQPQHF. CDR3 DNA sequence: TGTGCCAGCAGTGTCACTCGACAGGTTGACAATCAGCCCCAGCATTTT.

The J gene is TRBJ2-2, the V gene TRBV18, with D perhaps TRBD2 (6 bases). Germline V gene data show CDR1 as KGHSH and CDR2 as LQKENI. V lost 5 bases, J lost 3 bases, and 13 bases lay in between. The CDR3 loop spans 15 amino acids. The DNA of the CDR3 is TGTGCCAGCTCAGCCGGGACTGCTGACACCGGGGAGCTGTTTTTT. It encodes CASSAGTADTGELFF.

The V and J genes are TRBV29-1 and TRBJ2-2; D tentatively fits TRBD1 or TRBD2 (5 bases each). The germline V gene encodes CDR1 SQVTM and CDR2 ANQGSEA. The CDR3 consists of 12 residues. Trimming took 2 bases from V and 5 from J, leaving 6 bases between them. The CDR3 loop is CSVEWGTGELFF. The CDR3 bases are TGCAGCGTTGAATGGGGGACCGGGGAGCTGTTTTTT.

The chain employs TRBV6-5 and TRBJ2-3; the D is unclear. Germline V gives CDR1 MNHEY, CDR2 SVGAGI. V was trimmed by 5 bases and J by 4 bases, leaving 13 bases between them. CDR3 length equals 14 residues. The chain's CDR3 is CASSRASRPDTQYF. The CDR3 DNA reads TGTGCCAGCAGTCGCGCCTCTCGGCCAGATACGCAGTATTTT.

This chain connects TRBV7-2 to TRBJ2-2; TRBD2 might be the D (6 bases). CDR3 length: 16 amino acids. Germline CDR1 and CDR2: SGHTA and FQGNSA. V lost 0 bases and J 7 bases, leaving 15 bases between the germline ends. The CDR3 loop is CASSLATGGIGGELFF. The DNA for the CDR3 is TGTGCCAGCAGCTTAGCAACTGGCGGGATCGGCGGGGAGCTGTTTTTT.

The V gene is TRBV30, the J gene TRBJ2-2; the D gene is possibly TRBD1 (6 bases). V was shortened by 3 bases and J by 1 base, with 6 bases between the two germline ends. Germline CDR1 and CDR2: GTSNPN and SVGIG (reference sequence). The CDR3 has 13 amino acids. CDR3 region: CAWRTGNTGELFF. The DNA of the CDR3 is TGTGCCTGGAGGACAGGGAACACCGGGGAGCTGTTTTTT. Using reference TRBV30 and TRBJ2-2 for the parts outside the CDR3, the full variable domain is SQTIHQWPATLVQPVGSPLSLECTVEGTSNPNLYWYRQAAGRGLQLLFYSVGIGQISSEVPQNLSASRPQDRQFILSSKKLLLSDSGFYLCAWRTGNTGELFFGEGSRLTVL.

This rearrangement joins TRBV19 to TRBJ2-7, with D possibly matching TRBD1 (6 bases). Trimming left V 5 bases short and J 0 bases short, with 17 bases between. Per germline, CDR1 LNHDA and CDR2 SQIVND (reference sequence). The CDR3 consists of 16 residues. The CDR3 DNA sequence: TGTGCCAGTAGTCGGGATACCGGGACAAACTCCTACGAGCAGTACTTC. It is translated as CASSRDTGTNSYEQYF.